Sequencing of this T cell receptor beta chain was carried out in a study of T cell repertoires in cytomegalovirus infection. Study summary: Public signatures in TCR beta pointed to CMV infection and matching HLA type.

This clonotype was seen a handful of times. MiXCR, applied by TCRdb to the reads, yields one record per CDR3 protein. This table has approximately 250,000 distinct CDR3 sequences, roughly 23% appearing once. This CDR3 comprises 15 residues. J lost 3 bases, V lost 6 bases, and 10 bases had no gene match. The germline V gene has CDR1 MNHNY and CDR2 SVGAGI (reference sequence). The chain employs TRBV6-6 and TRBJ2-7; TRBD2 aligns across 8 bases. The sequenced sample consisted of CD8+ T cells from PBMCs. This clonotype was sampled from a human donor in good health (CMV status not recorded). Some clones in this sample may be carry-over from other donors' samples. The CDR3: CASRARGGLDYEQYF. The CDR3, as DNA: TGTGCCAGCAGGGCTCGCGGGGGACTAGACTACGAGCAGTACTTC.